Below are 24 T cell receptor beta chains sequenced from a single sample in a study of blood T cell repertoires in COVID-19. Data came from immunoSEQ multiplex PCR; TCRdb stores just in-frame clones and leaves some out. The table shows approximately 260,000 clones, with about nine tenths occurring only once. Sample: PBMCs or T cells enriched from blood (not recorded which). These receptors were collected from a woman in her twenties or thirties with acute COVID-19.

The chain's CDR3 is CASSSRDRITGNEQFF. CDR3 nucleotides: TGTGCCAGCAGCTCGCGGGACAGGATTACTGGCAATGAGCAGTTCTTC. V and J are TRBV9 and TRBJ2-1; the match to TRBD1 covers 8 bases. This CDR3 region has 16 residues. In germline, CDR1 is SGDLS, CDR2 YYNGEE. Unmatched junction bases numbered 12, after V lost 4 bases and J lost 6 bases.

The genes are TRBV4-1 and TRBJ2-5; 9 nucleotides align to TRBD2. The germline V gene has CDR1 MGHRA and CDR2 YSYEKL. V was clipped by 0 bases and J by 2 bases; unmatched bases: 13. This CDR3 has 19 amino acids. The CDR3 here is CASSQDHGGGALRQETQYF. For the CDR3, the DNA is TGCGCCAGCAGCCAAGATCACGGCGGGGGGGCGTTAAGACAAGAGACCCAGTACTTC.

V and J are TRBV9 and TRBJ2-7, with TRBD2 matching over 7 bases. CDR1 SGDLS and CDR2 YYNGEE come from the germline V gene. The CDR3 sequence is 15 residues long. V was clipped by 3 bases and J by 5 bases; unmatched bases: 11. The CDR3 loop is CASSAHRGEQDEQYF. The CDR3 DNA is TGTGCCAGCAGCGCCCATCGGGGGGAACAAGACGAGCAGTACTTC. The full variable domain, in which reference TRBV9 and TRBJ2-7 provide the parts outside the CDR3, is DSGVTQTPKHLITATGQRVTLRCSPRSGDLSVYWYQQSLDQGLQFLIQYYNGEERAKGNILERFSAQQFPDLHSELNLSSLELGDSALYFCASSAHRGEQDEQYFGPGTRLTVT.

This chain links TRBV3-1 (or the pseudogene TRBV3-2) with TRBJ1-4; D unclear. V was clipped by 0 bases and J by 8 bases, with 16 bases between them. The CDR3 runs to 16 residues. Per germline, CDR1 LGHDT and CDR2 YNNKEL (reference sequence). CDR3: CASSQDPINAWEKLFF. CDR3 DNA: TGTGCCAGCAGCCAAGATCCTATTAATGCGTGGGAAAAACTGTTTTTT.

The chain employs TRBV4-3 and TRBJ2-1; 10 bases line up with TRBD2. Germline CDR1 and CDR2: LGHNA and YSLEER. V lost 0 bases and J lost 14; bases outside the gene matches: 7. The CDR3 spans 14 residues. The CDR3: CASSQDASGRYEFF. DNA for the CDR3: TGCGCCAGCAGCCAAGATGCTAGCGGGAGATATGAGTTCTTC.

This chain joins TRBV9 and TRBJ2-3; D is unclear. The germline gives CDR1 SGDLS, CDR2 YYNGEE. V was shortened by 0 bases and J by 0 bases, with 17 bases between the two germline ends. The CDR3 has 18 amino acids. CDR3 amino acids: CASSVEIASHLSTDTQYF. For the CDR3, the DNA is TGTGCCAGCAGCGTAGAAATAGCTTCCCATTTAAGCACAGATACGCAGTATTTT.

The J gene is TRBJ2-1, the V gene TRBV19; 10 bases match TRBD2. V was clipped by 6 bases and J by 6 bases; unmatched bases: 11. The CDR3 sequence is 16 residues long. Per the germline V gene, CDR1 is LNHDA and CDR2 is SQIVND (reference sequence). The CDR3 loop reads CASRVTAGGRLNEQFF. CDR3 nucleotide sequence: TGTGCCAGTAGAGTCACAGCGGGGGGGCGTCTCAATGAGCAGTTCTTC.

The V gene is TRBV30, the J gene TRBJ1-6, with a possible D match to TRBD1 (5 bases). The CDR3 runs to 13 residues. CDR1 is GTSNPN, CDR2 SVGIG, per germline (reference sequence). Trimming cost V 2 bases and J 7 bases, with 9 bases left between them. This chain's CDR3 is CAWSYQGNSPLHF. CDR3 DNA sequence: TGTGCCTGGAGTTATCAGGGAAATTCACCCCTCCACTTT.

The chain couples TRBV6-5 to TRBJ2-1, with 8 bases that match TRBD1. The length of the CDR3 is 14 residues. The ends lost 6 bases at V and 4 bases at J; junction bases unmatched: 5. Germline values: CDR1 MNHEY, CDR2 SVGAGI. CDR3 DNA: TGTGCCAGCAGATCGCAGGGGGCGTACAATGAGCAGTTCTTC. Residues: CASRSQGAYNEQFF.

The chain combines TRBV2 with TRBJ2-1, with TRBD1 identical over 11 bases. Germline assignment: CDR1 SNHLY and CDR2 FYNNEI. The CDR3 is 18 residues long. J gave up 1 base and V 4 bases, and 9 bases lay outside the gene matches. Here the CDR3 DNA reads TGTGCCAGCAGTGCCCGGGACAGGGGGGTTAGGTCCTACAATGAGCAGTTCTTC. Protein product: CASSARDRGVRSYNEQFF.

The chain is built from TRBV5-4 and TRBJ2-7; D perhaps matches TRBD2 (5 bases). Trimming stripped 0 bases from V and 3 bases from J, with 10 bases between. Germline CDR1 reads SGHNT; CDR2 reads YYREEE (reference sequence). The CDR3 sequence is 14 residues long. The CDR3 bases are TGTGCCAGCAGCTTGGGAGGGATCAGCTACGAGCAGTACTTC. This gives the protein CASSLGGISYEQYF.

The gene calls are TRBV2 and TRBJ2-1, with D maybe TRBD2 (5 bases). CDR3 length: 16 amino acids. CDR1 and CDR2 (germline): SNHLY, FYNNEI. V was cut by 4 bases and J by 0 bases, with 13 bases left in between. The CDR3 DNA follows: TGTGCCAGCAGTGCCCAGCGGCTTAGCTCCTACAATGAGCAGTTCTTC. This encodes CASSAQRLSSYNEQFF.

This clone has a single count. This chain uses TRBV7-2 with TRBJ1-2; D remains unclear. The CDR3 runs 17 residues. CDR1 is SGHTA, CDR2 FQGNSA, per germline. Trimming took 5 bases from V and 1 from J, leaving 20 bases between them. DNA of the CDR3: TGTGCCAGCAGCCAGAGTAGTAGAGGTTCTTATAACTATGGCTACACCTTC. Translated, it gives CASSQSSRGSYNYGYTF.

This chain joins TRBV6-1 and TRBJ1-1; weak D call: TRBD1 (5 bases). Germline V CDR1 and CDR2: MNHNS, SASEGT. The V and J ends lost 0 bases and 7 bases respectively, with 15 bases between them. The CDR3 has 15 amino acids. The CDR3 spells CASSEAGWQGGEAFF. CDR3 in DNA: TGTGCCAGCAGTGAAGCCGGGTGGCAGGGCGGTGAAGCTTTCTTT.

The chain employs TRBV6-4 and TRBJ1-1; a weak D match, TRBD1 (6 bases). CDR1 MRHNA and CDR2 SNTAGT come from the germline V gene. The germline V and J ends were trimmed by 3 bases and 1 base, with 9 bases remaining between them. The CDR3 is 14 amino acids. CDR3 residues: CASSETGENTEAFF. CDR3 bases: TGTGCCAGCAGTGAGACAGGAGAGAACACTGAAGCTTTCTTT.

The genes are TRBV6-1 and TRBJ1-2; no definite D call. The CDR3 runs 15 residues. Per the germline V gene, CDR1 is MNHNS and CDR2 is SASEGT. V was clipped by 1 base and J by 7 bases, with 16 bases between them. In nucleotides, the CDR3 is TGTGCCAGCAGTGAAGTCGGCCGCAAGGCGGGTGGCTACACCTTC. As protein: CASSEVGRKAGGYTF.

V usage is TRBV2 and J usage is TRBJ1-5, with D tentatively TRBD1 (5 bases). The CDR3 is made up of 15 amino acids. Trimming stripped 8 bases from V and 3 bases from J, with 17 bases between. Germline V gene data show CDR1 as SNHLY and CDR2 as FYNNEI. The CDR3 protein is CASGGRRGYNQPQHF. CDR3 in DNA: TGTGCCAGCGGGGGGAGAAGGGGATACAATCAGCCCCAGCATTTT. The complete variable domain, with remaining parts taken from reference TRBV2 and TRBJ1-5, reads EPEVTQTPSHQVTQMGQEVILRCVPISNHLYFYWYRQILGQKVEFLVSFYNNEISEKSEIFDDQFSVERPDGSNFTLKIRSTKLEDSAMYFCASGGRRGYNQPQHFGDGTRLSIL.

The gene calls are TRBV29-1 and TRBJ2-1; 16 bases agree with TRBD2. This CDR3 is built from 17 residues. Germline loops: CDR1 SQVTM, CDR2 ANQGSEA. V was pared by 3 bases and J by 3 bases, with 5 bases of the junction left unmatched. The CDR3 DNA is TGCAGCGTTGATATGGGACTAGCGGGAGGGCACTACAATGAGCAGTTCTTC. Translated, it gives CSVDMGLAGGHYNEQFF.

This chain uses TRBV27 with TRBJ1-6, with D tentatively TRBD1 (5 bases). Germline V gene sequence: CDR1 MNHEY, CDR2 SMNVEV (reference sequence). V shed 5 bases and J shed 5 bases, with 13 bases lying between them. This CDR3 spans 15 amino acids. The CDR3 here is CASSQSGTDNSPLHF. The CDR3 region has the DNA TGTGCCAGCAGTCAGAGCGGGACGGATAATTCACCCCTCCACTTT.

The rearrangement links TRBV28 to TRBJ1-5; D call uncertain. The CDR3 consists of 14 residues. The germline V gene encodes CDR1 MDHEN and CDR2 SYDVKM. Trimming removed 10 bases at V and 0 bases at J, with 13 bases between. The DNA of the CDR3 is TGTGCCACCCAGGCTGCTTATAGCAATCAGCCCCAGCATTTT. Its protein is CATQAAYSNQPQHF.

This chain links TRBV19 with TRBJ1-2; no clear D gene. CDR1 and CDR2 (germline): LNHDA, SQIVND (reference sequence). V lost 5 bases and J 2 bases, leaving 12 bases between the germline ends. The CDR3 is 14 residues long. CDR3 nucleotide sequence: TGTGCCAGTAGTCGGCAGACTTACAACTATGGCTACACCTTC. This sequence encodes CASSRQTYNYGYTF.

This clone has only one observation. The chain is built from TRBV11-2 and TRBJ1-6, with D possibly TRBD1 on 6 matching bases. The CDR3 has 13 residues. Germline CDR1 and CDR2: SGHAT and FQNNGV. Trimming left V 7 bases short and J 7 bases short, with 11 bases between. The CDR3 DNA reads TGTGCCAGCACGGACAGACTAAATTCACCCCTCCACTTT. Its translation is CASTDRLNSPLHF.

The V call is TRBV3-1 (or the pseudogene TRBV3-2), the J call TRBJ2-2; 15 bases match TRBD2. CDR3 length: 18 residues. CDR1 and CDR2 (germline): LGHDT, YNNKEL (reference sequence). Trimming took 2 bases from V and 6 from J; bases not matched to a gene: 7. CDR3 sequence reads: CASSQRGLAGGRAGELFF. In DNA form, the CDR3 reads TGTGCCAGCAGCCAAAGGGGACTAGCGGGGGGCCGCGCCGGGGAGCTGTTTTTT.

This chain links TRBV6-5 with TRBJ1-2; D is perhaps TRBD1 (5 bases). The germline V gene has CDR1 MNHEY and CDR2 SVGAGI. Trimming shortened V by 3 bases and J by 4 bases, and 12 bases separated the two germline ends. The CDR3 runs 14 residues. This CDR3 is CASSYNGGSYGYTF. As DNA, the CDR3 is TGTGCCAGCAGTTATAATGGGGGGTCCTATGGCTACACCTTC.